One and the same sample provided the 23 T cell receptor beta chains below, sequenced in a study of T cell changes during pregnancy in multiple sclerosis. Only in-frame clones appear in the TCRdb table, and some are missing; sequencing was by immunoSEQ multiplex PCR. The profile covers 29,000 or so clones, with about 89% appearing a single time and less than 8% taken by the ten largest. The sequenced sample was CD8+ T cells from peripheral blood mononuclear cells, obtained after pregnancy. All receptors derive from a female donor with multiple sclerosis, enrolled in a pregnancy study.

The chain couples TRBV30 to TRBJ2-7; TRBD2 is a possible D gene (6 bases). The V gene's germline CDR1 is GTSNPN and CDR2 SVGIG (reference sequence). With 5 bases removed from V and 5 bases from J, the gap between germline ends came to 10 bases. This CDR3 comprises 11 residues. CDR3 coding DNA: TGTGCCTGGGGGGCGGGGAACGAGCAGTACTTC. This gives the protein CAWGAGNEQYF.

The V call is TRBV28, the J call TRBJ1-3; 7 bases align to TRBD1. Trimming removed 4 bases from V and 0 bases from J; junction bases left unmatched: 9. The CDR3 has 17 residues. Looked up from germline, CDR1 is MDHEN and CDR2 is SYDVKM. CDR3 loop: CASSSLLWDSSGNTIYF. As DNA, the CDR3 is TGTGCCAGCAGTTCACTCCTCTGGGACAGCTCTGGAAACACCATATATTTT.

The gene calls are TRBV13 and TRBJ1-2; D is ambiguous. Germline values: CDR1 PRHDT, CDR2 FYEKMQ (reference sequence). The CDR3 is 15 amino acids. The ends were cut back, 8 bases at V and 5 bases at J, with 21 bases in the middle. This CDR3 is CASHPRDSGVYGYTF. The CDR3 nucleotides are TGTGCCAGCCACCCCCGGGATAGCGGAGTATATGGCTACACCTTC. Combining the CDR3 with reference TRBV13 and TRBJ1-2 gives the whole variable domain AAGVIQSPRHLIKEKRETATLKCYPIPRHDTVYWYQQGPGQDPQFLISFYEKMQSDKGSIPDRFSAQQFSDYHSELNMSSLELGDSALYFCASHPRDSGVYGYTFGSGTRLTVV.

This clone was seen a few times. The chain has TRBV4-2 and TRBJ1-1; tentatively, D is TRBD1 (6 bases). Germline CDR1 is LGHNA and CDR2 is YNFKEQ. This CDR3 comprises 18 residues. V lost 1 base to trimming and J lost 3 bases, with 21 bases between them. This chain's CDR3 is CASSQVTGPKPRDTEAFF. Here the CDR3 DNA reads TGTGCCAGCAGCCAAGTTACAGGGCCTAAACCTCGGGACACTGAAGCTTTCTTT.

This chain joins TRBV19 and TRBJ2-1; a weak D match, TRBD2 (5 bases). Germline CDR1 LNHDA, CDR2 SQIVND (reference sequence). V was cut by 3 bases and J by 7 bases, with 16 bases left in between. The CDR3 spans 15 residues. The CDR3 is CASSISPDWRNEQFF. Here the CDR3 DNA reads TGTGCCAGTAGTATTTCTCCGGACTGGAGAAATGAGCAGTTCTTC.

The V call is TRBV27, the J call TRBJ2-5; 8 nucleotides align to TRBD2. The V gene's germline CDR1 is MNHEY and CDR2 SMNVEV (reference sequence). This CDR3 has 12 residues. The V segment lost 6 bases and the J segment 4 bases; nucleotides outside the gene matches: 1. CDR3 protein: CASRTSGETQYF. The CDR3 DNA follows: TGTGCCAGCAGAACTAGCGGAGAGACCCAGTACTTC.

The chain combines TRBV6-8 with TRBJ2-1; perhaps TRBD1 as D (6 bases). The V and J ends lost 10 bases and 2 bases respectively, with 12 bases between them. CDR3 size: 13 residues. The germline gives CDR1 MNHGY, CDR2 SAAAGT. The CDR3 loop reads CAIWTDTYNEQFF. The CDR3 DNA is TGTGCCATCTGGACAGATACCTACAATGAGCAGTTCTTC.

The rearrangement joins TRBV4-1 to TRBJ2-7; TRBD1 matches at 7 bases. CDR1 MGHRA and CDR2 YSYEKL come from the germline V gene. The length of the CDR3 is 15 residues. After removal of 3 bases from V and 4 bases from J, the junction contained 9 bases not matched to a gene. As DNA, the CDR3 is TGCGCCAGCAGCCAGCAGACGGGACAGCGGTACGAGCAGTACTTC. Amino acid sequence: CASSQQTGQRYEQYF.

V gene TRBV7-2 combines with J gene TRBJ2-3, with 8 bases fitting TRBD2. This CDR3 region has 15 residues. Germline lookup yields CDR1 SGHTA and CDR2 FQGNSA. Trimming at V came to 2 bases and at J to 0 bases, leaving 1 base not matched to a gene. The CDR3 sequence: CASSLLAGSTDTQYF. CDR3 DNA sequence: TGTGCCAGCAGCTTACTAGCGGGTAGCACAGATACGCAGTATTTT. Drawing the rest from reference TRBV7-2 and TRBJ2-3, the complete variable domain is GAGVSQSPSNKVTEKGKDVELRCDPISGHTALYWYRQSLGQGLEFLIYFQGNSAPDKSGLPSDRFSAERTGGSVSTLTIQRTQQEDSAVYLCASSLLAGSTDTQYFGPGTRLTVL.

The V and J genes are TRBV6-6 and TRBJ2-7; perhaps TRBD1 as D (6 bases). The CDR3 consists of 13 residues. The ends were cut back, 5 bases at V and 0 bases at J, with 8 bases in the middle. Germline-derived CDR1 and CDR2 are MNHNY and SVGAGI (reference sequence). The chain's CDR3 is CASSGDNSYEQYF. The CDR3, as DNA: TGTGCCAGCAGTGGGGACAACTCCTACGAGCAGTACTTC.

The chain carries TRBV15 and TRBJ1-1; D ambiguous. V gave up 3 bases and J gave up 4 bases, with 12 bases separating them. CDR1 LNHNV and CDR2 YYDKDF come from the germline V gene (reference sequence). The CDR3 loop spans 14 amino acids. CDR3 sequence reads: CATSRARGGTEAFF. CDR3 bases: TGTGCCACCAGCAGGGCCCGGGGAGGCACTGAAGCTTTCTTT.

The chain joins TRBV21-1 to TRBJ2-7; the DNA was not used to check the table's D call, TRBD2. TRBV21-1 has pseudogene status. The length of the CDR3 is 19 residues. Written as DNA, the CDR3 is TGTGCCAGCAGGAAACGACAATGGCATACTAGCGGGAGGGCCGGTGAGCAGTACTTC. Amino acids: CASRKRQWHTSGRAGEQYF.

The chain joins TRBV9 to TRBJ2-5; possibly TRBD1 for D (5 bases). V lost 1 base and J 0 bases, leaving 7 bases between the germline ends. CDR1 and CDR2 from the germline V gene are SGDLS and YYNGEE. The CDR3 length is 14 residues. CDR3 sequence (DNA): TGTGCCAGCAGCGTATCAGGGCACCAAGAGACCCAGTACTTC. Translating it yields CASSVSGHQETQYF.

The chain joins TRBV7-9 to TRBJ2-3, with 10 bases identical to TRBD2. Germline V gene data show CDR1 as SEHNR and CDR2 as FQNEAQ (reference sequence). The J segment lost 7 bases and the V segment lost 4 bases, leaving 11 bases of the junction unmatched. The CDR3 covers 16 residues. In nucleotides, the CDR3 is TGTGCCAGCAGCTCCCATGTAGCGGGAGGCGCCTATACGCAGTATTTT. Its translation: CASSSHVAGGAYTQYF.

This chain links TRBV5-6 with TRBJ1-1; the D gene is possibly TRBD1 (5 bases). V lost 1 base and J 0 bases, leaving 10 bases between the germline ends. The CDR3 length is 15 residues. Germline assignment: CDR1 SGHDT and CDR2 YYEEEE. The CDR3 bases are TGTGCCAGCAGCTTGAACCACAGGTTGAACACTGAAGCTTTCTTT. Amino acids: CASSLNHRLNTEAFF.

CDR3 in amino acids: CARRPTRTSGRSRTQYF. The CDR3 nucleotides are TGTGCCAGGAGACCCACGCGGACTAGCGGGAGATCAAGGACGCAGTATTTT. The rearrangement joins TRBV19 to TRBJ2-3, with TRBD2 matching 13 bases. V shed 9 bases and J 9 bases; nucleotides not matched to a gene: 18. The CDR3 contains 17 residues. Per the germline V gene, CDR1 is LNHDA and CDR2 is SQIVND (reference sequence).

This clone is a singleton in its sample. The chain links TRBV4-1 to TRBJ1-3; D not certain. V shed 6 bases and J shed 1 base, with 13 bases lying between them. The CDR3 covers 15 residues. Germline V gene sequence: CDR1 MGHRA, CDR2 YSYEKL. The CDR3 reads CASSQTTGSGNTIYF. The CDR3 nucleotides are TGCGCCAGCAGTCAGACTACGGGGTCTGGAAACACCATATATTTT.

The chain links TRBV28 to TRBJ2-1; no clear D gene. The CDR3 sequence is 16 residues long. Germline V lookup: CDR1 MDHEN, CDR2 SYDVKM. V was cut by 3 bases and J by 0 bases, with 12 bases left in between. As DNA, the CDR3 is TGTGCCAGCAGTTTCTATAGTTCCCTCTCCTACAATGAGCAGTTCTTC. Protein sequence: CASSFYSSLSYNEQFF.

This clone appeared once. This chain links TRBV6-4 with TRBJ2-1, with TRBD2 matching over 11 bases. V was pared by 6 bases and J by 5 bases, with 6 bases of the junction left unmatched. Germline V gene data show CDR1 as MRHNA and CDR2 as SNTAGT. The CDR3 runs to 15 residues. DNA for the CDR3: TGTGCCAGCAGCACCGGGACTAGCGGAAACAATGAGCAGTTCTTC. This gives the protein CASSTGTSGNNEQFF.

The rearrangement links TRBV18 to TRBJ2-1, with D perhaps TRBD1 (6 bases). The CDR3 has 14 amino acids. The germline V and J ends were trimmed by 2 bases and 6 bases, with 11 bases remaining between them. Germline V CDR1 and CDR2: KGHSH, LQKENI. DNA of the CDR3: TGTGCCAGCTCACCATCTGGGGGCCGCAATGAGCAGTTCTTC. Encoded protein: CASSPSGGRNEQFF.

This rearrangement joins TRBV30 to TRBJ2-1; a possible D gene is TRBD2 (5 bases). The germline V and J ends were trimmed by 1 base and 10 bases, with 8 bases remaining between them. This CDR3 comprises 11 residues. Germline lookup yields CDR1 GTSNPN and CDR2 SVGIG (reference sequence). CDR3 DNA sequence: TGTGCCTGGAGTGAATTAGCGGAGCAGTTCTTC. It encodes CAWSELAEQFF.

This clone occurred once. The CDR3 DNA is TGTGCCAGCAGTGGTTACAGGGCTTACGAGCAGTACTTC. Translating gives CASSGYRAYEQYF. V gene TRBV2 combines with J gene TRBJ2-7, with D maybe TRBD1 (6 bases). Germline-derived CDR1 and CDR2 are SNHLY and FYNNEI. This CDR3 has 13 amino acids. V was trimmed by 4 bases and J by 4 bases, leaving 11 bases between them.

The V gene is TRBV4-3, the J gene TRBJ1-4; D unresolved. V was trimmed by 2 bases and J by 7 bases, leaving 17 bases between them. Germline loops: CDR1 LGHNA, CDR2 YSLEER. This CDR3 is built from 16 residues. CDR3 sequence (DNA): TGCGCCAGCAGCCAATCCCATCGTGCCGCGGGTGAAAAACTGTTTTTT. Encoded protein: CASSQSHRAAGEKLFF.